This T cell receptor (beta chain) was obtained from a study of blood T cell repertoires in COVID-19. Trimming cost V 6 bases and J 8 bases, with 12 bases left between them. The CDR3 covers 12 residues. Assay used: immunoSEQ multiplex PCR; TCRdb lists only in-frame clones, some missing. Here the sample spans tens of thousands of clones, around 90% being singletons. This receptor was taken from a human donor in a cohort sampled during active COVID-19. The gene calls are TRBV12-3 or TRBV12-4 and TRBJ2-3; D may be TRBD2 (5 bases). Material for sequencing was peripheral blood. CDR3 DNA: TGTGCCAGCAGCAAAAGCGGCTTTACGCAGTATTTT. Protein: CASSKSGFTQYF.